Sequencing of this T cell receptor (beta chain) was carried out in a study of CD8+CD57+ T cells in acquired aplastic anemia. Comment on this clonotype: Its target is not known.

General observations from the study: In common between the patients and the controls were nearly 30 CD8+ CDR3 sequences.

In patients chosen for sequencing, flow cytometry had shown CD8+CD57+ cell expansion. Every patient was diagnosed with severe acquired aplastic anemia. No therapy had been given to the patients at the time of blood sampling. Genomic DNA was employed as the template in profiling TCR beta VDJ and CDR3. TCRdb called the reads again in MiXCR, with one record for every CDR3 protein. The sample yields about 290,000 distinct CDR3 sequences, 56% seen once. The CDR3 is made up of 16 amino acids. Trimming shortened V by 1 base and J by 3 bases, and 14 bases separated the two germline ends. CDR1 is LNHNV and CDR2 is YYDKDF in the germline V gene (reference sequence).

The sequence derives from a human donor with aplastic anemia. The chain couples TRBV15 to TRBJ2-3, with D perhaps assigned TRBD1 or TRBD2 (5 bases each). Sequences were obtained from sorted CD4+, CD8+, or CD8+CD57+ T cells (not recorded which) from PBMCs. The CDR3 coding sequence is TGTGCCACCAGCAGAGGTTCAGGGAGAGGGACAGATACGCAGTATTTT. This codes for CATSRGSGRGTDTQYF.